The sequence of this T cell receptor beta chain was determined in a study of T cells in Graves' hyperthyroidism and ophthalmopathy. General study findings and limits: The majority of expanded thyroid clonotypes above 0.001 also appeared in blood.

The CDR3 extends over 10 amino acids. The V and J ends lost 3 bases and 12 bases respectively, with 11 bases between them. CDR1 is SQVTM, CDR2 ANQGSEA, per germline. Stable disease denoted Graves' hyperthyroidism without ophthalmopathy progression within 18 months. Reasons for excluding patients were uncontrolled infection, other autoimmune disease, pregnancy or lactation. Comments on this clonotype: Antigen specificity is unknown.

RNA transcripts were the template for amplifying TCR beta CDR3 regions. The TCR CDR3 first-round RT-PCR relied on the HTBI primer set. TCRdb redid the calling of the multiplex PCR reads with MiXCR, one entry per CDR3 protein. Seen here are more than 350,000 distinct CDR3 sequences, approximately 15% observed once, and the top ten hold about 30%. The source material was blood. The chain joins TRBV29-1 to TRBJ1-1; D possibly corresponds to TRBD1 (6 bases). The source is a woman in her 30s with Graves' hyperthyroidism. CDR3 residues: CSVDRGLPFF. For the CDR3, the DNA is TGCAGCGTTGACAGGGGCCTGCCTTTCTTT.